The present TCR beta chain was sequenced within a study of T cell repertoires in cytomegalovirus infection. Turning to the study itself: TCR beta signatures that were public indicated CMV infection and matching HLA type. Study-level results: HLA-C-restricted CMV clonotypes gave the most frequent clonotype in two of eight donors.

In the case of this clonotype: No antigen is known for it. A read error may produce the germline difference seen at one junction end.

Per the germline V gene, CDR1 is MNHEY and CDR2 is SMNVEV (reference sequence). The CDR3 sequence is 14 residues long. TCRdb re-derived calls from the reads in MiXCR, one entry per CDR3 protein. The table has fewer than 1,000,000 distinct CDR3 sequences, roughly 30% seen once. This TCR was recovered from a human donor in good health (CMV status not recorded). Some clones in this sample may be carry-over from other donors' samples. The chain recombines TRBV27 with TRBJ1-1; TRBD1 agrees at 8 bases. Sequencing was performed on cultured CD8+ T cells from PBMCs, taken from culture after CMV antigen stimulation. The CDR3 coding sequence is TGTGTCAGCAGCTGGACAGGGATGAACACTGAAGCTTTCTTT. Encoded protein: CVSSWTGMNTEAFF.